A single sample is the source of the 20 T cell receptor beta chains below, sequenced in a study of vaccination effects on CD4 cells after COVID-19. Subsequent to roughly 9 days of culture, CD4+ T cells were isolated. Data came from immunoSEQ multiplex PCR; TCRdb stores just in-frame clones and leaves some out. This sample yields roughly 50,000 clones, of which more than 65% are seen a single time; 4.5% to 6% belongs to the top ten. These receptors have no known antigen. Material: CD4+ T cells from PBMCs cultured without peptide, obtained before COVID-19 vaccination. The source of these receptors is a human donor who received a COVID-19 vaccine.

This clone showed up just a few times. The chain joins TRBV2 to TRBJ1-1; D remains unclear. The CDR3 covers 13 residues. The V end was cut by 6 bases, the J end by 1 base, with 9 bases between. Looked up from germline, CDR1 is SNHLY and CDR2 is FYNNEI. For the CDR3, the DNA is TGTGCCAGCAGCCTAGAGAGGAACACTGAAGCTTTCTTT. Translation: CASSLERNTEAFF.

With respect to this clone: Other DNA sequences within the sample encode an identical CDR3. The chain is built from TRBV29-1 and TRBJ1-5, with D maybe TRBD1 (6 bases). The CDR3 loop spans 12 amino acids. Germline loops: CDR1 SQVTM, CDR2 ANQGSEA. Trimming removed 4 bases from V and 4 bases from J, with 8 bases in between. CDR3 protein: CSVAGANQPQHF. The CDR3 DNA is TGCAGCGTTGCGGGGGCGAATCAGCCCCAGCATTTT.

The chain recombines TRBV12-5 with TRBJ2-3; 13 positions agree with TRBD2. From germline, CDR1 is LGHNT and CDR2 FRNRAP. The CDR3 consists of 19 residues. V shed 6 bases and J 0 bases; nucleotides not matched to a gene: 12. CDR3 region: CASGLTSGGLPTSTDTQYF. As DNA, the CDR3 is TGTGCTAGTGGCCTGACTAGCGGGGGGCTACCGACTAGCACAGATACGCAGTATTTT.

In its sample, this clone was seen a few times. The chain is built from TRBV6-4 and TRBJ1-1; 9 bases agree with TRBD1. The CDR3 is made up of 14 amino acids. Germline CDR1 reads MRHNA; CDR2 reads SNTAGT. Trimming at V came to 0 bases and at J to 4 bases, leaving 0 bases not matched to a gene. The CDR3 DNA follows: TGTGCCAGCAGTGACTCGGACAGGGGCACTGAAGCTTTCTTT. Translated: CASSDSDRGTEAFF.

V usage is TRBV12-2 and J usage is TRBJ1-4. TRBV12-2 is described as a pseudogene. The CDR3 loop spans 15 amino acids. CDR3 sequence (DNA): TGTGCAAGTCGCGGCAGGGTCCGGGGGAATGAAAAACTGTTTTTT. It is translated as CASRGRVRGNEKLFF.

The chain uses TRBV5-1 and TRBJ1-2; a weak D match, TRBD1 (5 bases). The CDR3 sequence is 13 residues long. Trimming took 3 bases from V and 7 from J, leaving 13 bases between them. The germline CDR1 and CDR2 sequences are SGHRS and YFSETQ. CDR3 sequence: CASSWGRAGGYTF. The DNA for the CDR3 is TGCGCCAGCAGCTGGGGGAGGGCTGGTGGCTACACCTTC. The full variable domain, in which reference TRBV5-1 and TRBJ1-2 provide the parts outside the CDR3, is KAGVTQTPRYLIKTRGQQVTLSCSPISGHRSVSWYQQTPGQGLQFLFEYFSETQRNKGNFPGRFSGRQFSNSRSEMNVSTLELGDSALYLCASSWGRAGGYTFGSGTRLTVV.

This clone was recorded once. The chain couples TRBV2 to TRBJ2-7; D may be TRBD1 (5 bases). Trimming removed 4 bases from V and 3 bases from J, with 7 bases in between. CDR1 is SNHLY, CDR2 FYNNEI, per germline. The CDR3 runs to 12 residues. DNA of the CDR3: TGTGCCAGCAGTGCCCAGGGCTACGAGCAGTACTTC. Translated, it gives CASSAQGYEQYF.

This chain links TRBV30 with TRBJ1-1; a weak D match, TRBD1 (5 bases). CDR1 is GTSNPN, CDR2 SVGIG, per germline (reference sequence). This CDR3 region has 12 residues. V dropped 4 bases and J dropped 8 bases, with 14 bases sitting between them. CDR3 in amino acids: CAWNGQGNEAFF. CDR3 DNA sequence: TGTGCCTGGAACGGGCAGGGCAACGAAGCTTTCTTT.

The rearrangement joins TRBV11-1 to TRBJ2-1; the D call may be TRBD1 or TRBD2 (7 bases each). Germline V gene lookup returns CDR1 SGHAT and CDR2 FQDESV (reference sequence). This CDR3 region has 15 residues. V was pared by 2 bases and J by 6 bases, with 14 bases between. The CDR3 protein is CASSLMTGRANEQFF. The DNA for the CDR3 is TGTGCCAGCAGCTTAATGACAGGGAGGGCCAATGAGCAGTTCTTC.

The rearrangement joins TRBV2 to TRBJ2-7, with a possible D match to TRBD1 (5 bases). The germline V gene has CDR1 SNHLY and CDR2 FYNNEI. The CDR3 loop spans 16 amino acids. V was pared by 7 bases and J by 6 bases, with 25 bases between. DNA for the CDR3: TGTGCCAGCACCCTTATGGGGCTAGTCCCTTTGGGCGAGCAGTACTTC. It yields the protein CASTLMGLVPLGEQYF.

The chain combines TRBV12-5 with TRBJ2-5; perhaps TRBD2 as D (5 bases). CDR3 length: 17 amino acids. The germline gives CDR1 LGHNT, CDR2 FRNRAP. The germline V and J ends were trimmed by 2 bases and 4 bases, with 20 bases remaining between them. The CDR3 loop reads CASGLSTYWGGGETQYF. CDR3 bases: TGTGCTAGTGGTTTGTCCACCTACTGGGGTGGAGGAGAGACCCAGTACTTC.

The chain joins TRBV9 to TRBJ2-3, with no clear D. Germline CDR1 reads SGDLS; CDR2 reads YYNGEE. This CDR3 region has 16 residues. V was shortened by 2 bases and J by 0 bases, with 13 bases between the two germline ends. CDR3 DNA sequence: TGTGCCAGCAGCGTCCAAGCTAGTCCTAGCACAGATACGCAGTATTTT. It specifies CASSVQASPSTDTQYF.

The J gene is TRBJ1-2, the V gene TRBV5-4, with TRBD1 identical over 9 bases. The ends lost 4 bases at V and 3 bases at J; junction bases unmatched: 4. Per germline, CDR1 SGHNT and CDR2 YYREEE (reference sequence). This CDR3 contains 14 residues. The CDR3 DNA reads as TGTGCCAGCAGCGGATGGACAGGGGACTATGGCTACACCTTC. Its translation is CASSGWTGDYGYTF. The full variable domain, rest sourced from reference TRBV5-4 and TRBJ1-2, is ETGVTQSPTHLIKTRGQQVTLRCSSQSGHNTVSWYQQALGQGPQFIFQYYREEENGRGNFPPRFSGLQFPNYSSELNVNALELDDSALYLCASSGWTGDYGYTFGSGTRLTVV.

J is TRBJ1-4 and V is TRBV19, with 7 nucleotides matching TRBD1. CDR1 and CDR2 from the germline V gene are LNHDA and SQIVND (reference sequence). This CDR3 contains 20 residues. J was trimmed by 5 bases and V by 2 bases; bases with no gene match: 20. DNA for the CDR3: TGTGCCAGTAGTATACGGGGTCGAGGAGGGGGCGATGGAAGGAATGAAAAACTGTTTTTT. This sequence encodes CASSIRGRGGGDGRNEKLFF.

The chain recombines TRBV7-8 with TRBJ1-5; no firm D call. Germline CDR1 reads SGHVS; CDR2 reads FQNEAQ. V was trimmed by 2 bases and J by 0 bases, leaving 8 bases between them. CDR3 length: 15 amino acids. The CDR3 DNA reads as TGTGCCAGCAGCTTAAAGAGGGATAGCAATCAGCCCCAGCATTTT. Amino acid sequence: CASSLKRDSNQPQHF.

V is TRBV19 and J is TRBJ1-2, with 7 positions matching TRBD1. V was clipped by 4 bases and J by 5 bases; unmatched bases: 7. This CDR3 has 14 amino acids. Per germline, CDR1 LNHDA and CDR2 SQIVND (reference sequence). The DNA for the CDR3 is TGTGCCAGTAGTAGCCAGACAGGGAATTATGGCTACACCTTC. It is translated as CASSSQTGNYGYTF.

This clone showed up just a few times. This chain joins TRBV6-6 and TRBJ1-6, with D perhaps TRBD1 (5 bases). CDR1 is MNHNY and CDR2 is SVGAGI in the germline V gene (reference sequence). The CDR3 has 16 residues. V gave up 2 bases and J gave up 6 bases, with 14 bases separating them. CDR3 DNA sequence: TGTGCCAGCAGTTACACCTCGGTTGGGGGTAATTCACCCCTCCACTTT. Residues: CASSYTSVGGNSPLHF.

The chain uses TRBV4-1 and TRBJ1-2, with 8 bases that match TRBD1. The CDR3 length is 16 residues. Trimming removed 4 bases from V and 7 bases from J; junction bases left unmatched: 14. CDR1 is MGHRA, CDR2 YSYEKL, per germline. The CDR3 DNA reads TGCGCCAGCAGCCCTTGGATGGGCAGGGGGCAGGGTGGCTACACCTTC. Translating gives CASSPWMGRGQGGYTF.

In the case of this clone: The sample has other DNA sequences that encode this CDR3 too. The genes are TRBV27 and TRBJ1-1; possibly TRBD1 for D (6 bases). The CDR3 runs to 13 residues. V dropped 3 bases and J dropped 4 bases, with 9 bases sitting between them. Germline CDR1 and CDR2: MNHEY and SMNVEV (reference sequence). The CDR3 coding sequence is TGTGCCAGCAGTTTCTCCAGGGGCACTGAAGCTTTCTTT. Amino acids: CASSFSRGTEAFF.

This clone was observed a single time. V and J are TRBV7-2 and TRBJ2-3; the D gene is possibly TRBD1 (5 bases). CDR1 is SGHTA and CDR2 is FQGNSA in the germline V gene. The CDR3 sequence is 20 residues long. V was cut by 0 bases and J by 1 base, with 23 bases left in between. The CDR3 nucleotides read TGTGCCAGCAGCTTAGCCCGCGCATCAGGGAAAGGATCGGGCACAGATACGCAGTATTTT. Translating it yields CASSLARASGKGSGTDTQYF.